Sequencing of this TCR beta chain was carried out in a study of human T cells and chemical hapten exposure. The overall study: In the sensitization step, 2% DPC was placed on roughly 2 cm by roughly 2 cm of upper inner arm skin.

This clonotype came up many times. In the original analysis: Sample TCR totals centred on a median of around 95,000, ranging about 20,000 to 690,600. Via MiXCR, TCRdb re-called the RACE reads, giving one row per CDR3 protein. These V and J calls originate from TCRdb's pipeline instead of the authors' own analysis. The table includes 150,000 to 200,000 distinct CDR3 sequences, 13% to 15% detected once. As for time point: patch test 1, 2 weeks after DPC sensitization. The treatment here: therapeutic diphenylcyclopropenone sensitization with weekly scalp DPC. Blood sampling occurred before each patch-test application. The receptor was derived from a woman aged 25-40 years with alopecia areata. Some clones in this sample may be carry-over from other donors' samples. The input for sequencing was whole blood, taken in connection with sensitization to the hapten diphenylcyclopropenone (DPC).

CDR3 nucleotide sequence: TGCAGTGCTCCCGGTCACGCGAACACCGGGGAGCTGTTTTTT. Protein sequence: CSAPGHANTGELFF. The chain joins TRBV20-1 to TRBJ2-2; D not resolved. This CDR3 contains 14 residues. Per germline, CDR1 DFQATT and CDR2 SNEGSKA (reference sequence). Trimming cost V 5 bases and J 0 bases, with 10 bases left between them.